The T cell receptor (beta chain) described here comes from a study of beta chain features in type 1 diabetes. As to this clone: A much larger clonotype is one base distant, so this may be a read error.

Cells sorted by CD45RO/CCR7/CD25/CD127/CD95/CD27 comprised CD4+ naive, central memory, regulatory and stem cell-like memory cells. The germline V gene has CDR1 SGHVS and CDR2 FQNEAQ. CDR3 length equals 11 residues. Since all of the isolated RNA was reverse transcribed, expressed TCRB transcripts were what got sequenced. Clones were sequenced by immunoSEQ multiplex PCR, and TCRdb holds only the in-frame ones, with some missing. The sample lists hundreds of thousands of clones, around 15% occurring once. The TCR originated in a man aged 18 to 30 in good health. Sample: naive CD4+ T cells from blood. This chain uses TRBV7-8 with TRBJ2-5; D uncertain. The J call may not be correct, given that the DNA end is closer to TRBJ2-7. This chain's CDR3 is CASSLDYEQYF. DNA for the CDR3: TGTGCCAGCAGCTTAGACTACGAGCAGTACTTC.